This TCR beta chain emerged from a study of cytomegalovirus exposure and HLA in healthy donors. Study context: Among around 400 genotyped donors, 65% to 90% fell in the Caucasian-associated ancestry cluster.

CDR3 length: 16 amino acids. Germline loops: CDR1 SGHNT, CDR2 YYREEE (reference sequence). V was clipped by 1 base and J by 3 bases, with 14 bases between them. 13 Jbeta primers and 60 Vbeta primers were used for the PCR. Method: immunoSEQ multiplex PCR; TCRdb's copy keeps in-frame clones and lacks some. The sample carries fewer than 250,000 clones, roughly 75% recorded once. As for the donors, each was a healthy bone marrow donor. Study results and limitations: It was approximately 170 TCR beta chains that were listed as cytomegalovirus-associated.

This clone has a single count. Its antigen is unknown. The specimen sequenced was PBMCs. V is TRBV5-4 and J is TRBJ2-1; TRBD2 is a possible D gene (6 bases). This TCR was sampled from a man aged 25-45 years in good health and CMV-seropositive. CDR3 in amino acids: CASSLPGGKIYNEQFF. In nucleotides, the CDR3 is TGTGCCAGCAGCTTGCCAGGCGGGAAAATCTACAATGAGCAGTTCTTC.